The entry below gives a single TCR beta chain sequence along with its context. The data are from a study of control samples from healthy donors and cancer patients. Clones were read by immunoSEQ multiplex PCR, and TCRdb kept only the in-frame ones, dropping some. The sample has 98,000 or so clones, roughly 83% seen once. The CDR3 loop spans 15 amino acids. The V and J ends lost 9 bases and 3 bases respectively, with 20 bases between them. Germline V gene sequence: CDR1 MNHEY, CDR2 SMNVEV (reference sequence). The sequenced sample was blood. This chain uses TRBV27 with TRBJ1-2, with D uncertain. The receptor comes from a woman in her 30s in good health. The CDR3 here is CARPGPPDGYYGYTF. In nucleotides, the CDR3 is TGTGCCAGGCCCGGGCCCCCCGACGGCTACTATGGCTACACCTTC.